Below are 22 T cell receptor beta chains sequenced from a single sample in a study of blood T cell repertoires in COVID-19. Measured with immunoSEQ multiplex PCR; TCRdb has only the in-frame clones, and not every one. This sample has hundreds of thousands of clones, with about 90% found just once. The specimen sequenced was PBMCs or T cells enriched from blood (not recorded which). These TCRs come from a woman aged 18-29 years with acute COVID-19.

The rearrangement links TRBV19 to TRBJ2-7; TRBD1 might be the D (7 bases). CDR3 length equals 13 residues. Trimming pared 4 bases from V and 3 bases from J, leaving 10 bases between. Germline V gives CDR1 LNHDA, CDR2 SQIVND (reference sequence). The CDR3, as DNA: TGTGCCAGTAGTAATCAGGGGGGCTACGAGCAGTACTTC. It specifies CASSNQGGYEQYF. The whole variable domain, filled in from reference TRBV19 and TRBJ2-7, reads DGGITQSPKYLFRKEGQNVTLSCEQNLNHDAMYWYRQDPGQGLRLIYYSQIVNDFQKGDIAEGYSVSREKKESFPLTVTSAQKNPTAFYLCASSNQGGYEQYFGPGTRLTVT.

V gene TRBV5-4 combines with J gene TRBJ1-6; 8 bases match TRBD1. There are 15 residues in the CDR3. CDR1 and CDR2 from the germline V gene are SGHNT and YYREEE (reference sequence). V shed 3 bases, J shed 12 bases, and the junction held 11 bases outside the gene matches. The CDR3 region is CASSYLDRDGGPLHF. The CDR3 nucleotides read TGTGCCAGCAGCTACCTGGACAGGGACGGTGGACCCCTCCACTTT.

CDR3 nucleotides: TGCGCCAGCAGTGTCCGGGTGAACACTGAAGCTTTCTTT. It is translated as CASSVRVNTEAFF. This rearrangement joins TRBV10-1 to TRBJ1-1; no definite D call. Germline CDR1 is WNHNN and CDR2 is SYGVQD (reference sequence). This CDR3 region has 13 residues. V was trimmed by 4 bases and J by 0 bases, leaving 6 bases between them.

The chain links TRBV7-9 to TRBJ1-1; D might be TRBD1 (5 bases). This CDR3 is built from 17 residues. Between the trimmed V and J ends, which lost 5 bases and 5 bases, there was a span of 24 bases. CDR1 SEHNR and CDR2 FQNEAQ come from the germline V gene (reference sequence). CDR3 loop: CASSPPGGIAYPTEAFF. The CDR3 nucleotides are TGTGCCAGCAGCCCCCCTGGGGGGATCGCCTACCCAACTGAAGCTTTCTTT.

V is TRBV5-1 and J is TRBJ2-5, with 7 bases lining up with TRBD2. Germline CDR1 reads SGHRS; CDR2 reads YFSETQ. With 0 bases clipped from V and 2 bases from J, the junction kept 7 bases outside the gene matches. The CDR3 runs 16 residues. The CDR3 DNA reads TGCGCCAGCAGCTTGGGGGGGACTATAGTTCAAGAGACCCAGTACTTC. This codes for CASSLGGTIVQETQYF.

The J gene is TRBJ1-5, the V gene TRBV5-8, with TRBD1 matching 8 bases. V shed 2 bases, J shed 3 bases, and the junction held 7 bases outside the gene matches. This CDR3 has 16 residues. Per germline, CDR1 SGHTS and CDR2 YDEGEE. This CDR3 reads CASSFTGGLFNQPQHF. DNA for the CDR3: TGTGCCAGCAGCTTTACAGGGGGGCTTTTCAATCAGCCCCAGCATTTT.

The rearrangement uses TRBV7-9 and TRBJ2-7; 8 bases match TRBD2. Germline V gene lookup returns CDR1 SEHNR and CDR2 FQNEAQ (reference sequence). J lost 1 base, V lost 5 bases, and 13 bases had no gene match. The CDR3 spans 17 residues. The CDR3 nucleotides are TGTGCCAGCAGCAGTCCTGAACCCGGGACTAGGTCCTACGAGCAGTACTTC. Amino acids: CASSSPEPGTRSYEQYF.

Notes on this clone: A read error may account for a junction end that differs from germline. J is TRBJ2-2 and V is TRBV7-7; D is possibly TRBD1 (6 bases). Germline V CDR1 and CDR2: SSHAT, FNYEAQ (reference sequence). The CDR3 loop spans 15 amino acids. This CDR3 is CASRSFRGGTGELFF. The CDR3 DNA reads TGTGCTAGCAGATCCTTTCGAGGGGGCACCGGGGAGCTGTTTTTT. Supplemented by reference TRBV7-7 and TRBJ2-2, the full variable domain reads GAGVSQSPRYKVTKRGQDVTLRCDPISSHATLYWYQQALGQGPEFLTYFNYEAQPDKSGLPSDRFSAERPEGSISTLTIQRTEQRDSAMYRCASRSFRGGTGELFFGEGSRLTVL.

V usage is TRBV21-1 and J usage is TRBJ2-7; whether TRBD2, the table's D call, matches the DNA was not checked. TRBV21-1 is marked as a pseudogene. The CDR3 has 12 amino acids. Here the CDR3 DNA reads TGTGCCAGCAGCATAGACGGGTACGAGCAGTACTTC. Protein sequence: CASSIDGYEQYF.

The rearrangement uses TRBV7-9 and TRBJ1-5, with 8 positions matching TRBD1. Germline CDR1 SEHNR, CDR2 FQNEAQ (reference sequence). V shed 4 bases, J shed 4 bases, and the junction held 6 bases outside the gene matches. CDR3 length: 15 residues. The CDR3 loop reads CASSSDRVGNQPQHF. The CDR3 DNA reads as TGTGCCAGCAGCTCGGACAGGGTGGGGAATCAGCCCCAGCATTTT. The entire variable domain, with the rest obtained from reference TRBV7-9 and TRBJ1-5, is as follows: DTGVSQNPRHKITKRGQNVTFRCDPISEHNRLYWYRQTLGQGPEFLTYFQNEAQLEKSRLLSDRFSAERPKGSFSTLEIQRTEQGDSAMYLCASSSDRVGNQPQHFGDGTRLSIL.

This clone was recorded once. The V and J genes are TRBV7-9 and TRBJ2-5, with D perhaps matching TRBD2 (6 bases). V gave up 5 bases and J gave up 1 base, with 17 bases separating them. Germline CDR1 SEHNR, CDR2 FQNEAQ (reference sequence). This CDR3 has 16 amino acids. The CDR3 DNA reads TGTGCCAGCAGCCCGGACCAGCGGGCTCTCCAAGAGACCCAGTACTTC. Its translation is CASSPDQRALQETQYF. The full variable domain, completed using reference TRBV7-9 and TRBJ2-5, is DTGVSQNPRHKITKRGQNVTFRCDPISEHNRLYWYRQTLGQGPEFLTYFQNEAQLEKSRLLSDRFSAERPKGSFSTLEIQRTEQGDSAMYLCASSPDQRALQETQYFGPGTRLLVL.

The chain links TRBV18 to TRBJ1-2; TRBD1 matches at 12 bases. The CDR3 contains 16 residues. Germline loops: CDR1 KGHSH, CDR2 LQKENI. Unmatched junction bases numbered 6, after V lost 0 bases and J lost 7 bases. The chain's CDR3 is CASSPPGQGAISGYTF. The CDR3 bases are TGTGCCAGCTCACCACCGGGACAGGGGGCGATATCTGGCTACACCTTC.

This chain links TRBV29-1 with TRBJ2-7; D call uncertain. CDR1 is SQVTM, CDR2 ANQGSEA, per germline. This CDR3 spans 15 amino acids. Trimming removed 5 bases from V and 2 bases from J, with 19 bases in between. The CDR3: CSVLGSTTFTYEQYF. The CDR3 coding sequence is TGCAGCGTTCTAGGTAGTACTACGTTTACCTACGAGCAGTACTTC.

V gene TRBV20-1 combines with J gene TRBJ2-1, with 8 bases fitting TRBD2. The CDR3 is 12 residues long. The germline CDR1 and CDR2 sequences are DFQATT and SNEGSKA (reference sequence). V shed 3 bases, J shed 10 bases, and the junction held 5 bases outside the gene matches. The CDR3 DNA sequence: TGCAGTGCTAGTCAGGGGACTAGAGAGCAGTTCTTC. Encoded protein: CSASQGTREQFF.

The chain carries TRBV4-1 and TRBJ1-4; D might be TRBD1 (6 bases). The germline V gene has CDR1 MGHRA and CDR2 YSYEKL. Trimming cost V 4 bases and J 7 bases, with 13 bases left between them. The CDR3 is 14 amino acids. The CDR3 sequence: CASSPRQDGEKLFF. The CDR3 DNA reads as TGCGCCAGCAGCCCTAGACAGGATGGTGAAAAACTGTTTTTT.

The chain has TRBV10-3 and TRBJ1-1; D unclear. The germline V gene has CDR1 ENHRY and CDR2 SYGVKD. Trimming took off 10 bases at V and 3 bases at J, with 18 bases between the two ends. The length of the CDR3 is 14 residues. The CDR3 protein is CATRLLGEDTEAFF. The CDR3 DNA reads TGTGCCACCCGCCTCCTTGGGGAGGACACTGAAGCTTTCTTT.

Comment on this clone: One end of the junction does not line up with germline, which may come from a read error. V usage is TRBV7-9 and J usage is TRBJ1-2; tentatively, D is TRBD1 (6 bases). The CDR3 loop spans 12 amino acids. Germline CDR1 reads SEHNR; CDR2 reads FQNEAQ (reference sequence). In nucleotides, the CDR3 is TGTGCCAGCAGAACAGGGAAGTATGACTACACCTTC. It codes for CASRTGKYDYTF. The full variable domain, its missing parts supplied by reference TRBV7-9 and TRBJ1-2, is DTGVSQNPRHKITKRGQNVTFRCDPISEHNRLYWYRQTLGQGPEFLTYFQNEAQLEKSRLLSDRFSAERPKGSFSTLEIQRTEQGDSAMYLCASRTGKYDYTFGSGTRLTVV.

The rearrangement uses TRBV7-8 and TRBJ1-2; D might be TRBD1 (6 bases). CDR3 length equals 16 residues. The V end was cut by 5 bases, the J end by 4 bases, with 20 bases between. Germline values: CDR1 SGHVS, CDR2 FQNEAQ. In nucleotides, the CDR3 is TGTGCCAGCAGCCCTACCACGGACAGCTTTATCTATGGCTACACCTTC. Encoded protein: CASSPTTDSFIYGYTF.

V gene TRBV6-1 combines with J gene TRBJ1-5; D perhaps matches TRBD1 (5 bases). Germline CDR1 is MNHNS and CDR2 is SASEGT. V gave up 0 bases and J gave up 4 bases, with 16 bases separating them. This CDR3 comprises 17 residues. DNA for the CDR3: TGTGCCAGCAGTGAAGCGGTGTCAGGGTCAGGGAATCAGCCCCAGCATTTT. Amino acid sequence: CASSEAVSGSGNQPQHF.

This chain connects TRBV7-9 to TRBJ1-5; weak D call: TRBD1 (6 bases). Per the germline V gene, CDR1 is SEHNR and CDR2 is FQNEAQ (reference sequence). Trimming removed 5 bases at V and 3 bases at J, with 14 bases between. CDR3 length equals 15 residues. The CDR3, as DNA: TGTGCCAGCAGCCCCGACAGGTCTTTCAATCAGCCCCAGCATTTT. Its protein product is CASSPDRSFNQPQHF.

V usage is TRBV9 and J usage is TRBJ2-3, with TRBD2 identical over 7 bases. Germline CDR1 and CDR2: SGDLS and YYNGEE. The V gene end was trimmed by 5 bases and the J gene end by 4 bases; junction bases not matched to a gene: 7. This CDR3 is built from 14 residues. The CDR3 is CASRGGLVSDTQYF. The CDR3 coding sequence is TGTGCCAGCAGAGGAGGACTAGTGTCAGATACGCAGTATTTT.

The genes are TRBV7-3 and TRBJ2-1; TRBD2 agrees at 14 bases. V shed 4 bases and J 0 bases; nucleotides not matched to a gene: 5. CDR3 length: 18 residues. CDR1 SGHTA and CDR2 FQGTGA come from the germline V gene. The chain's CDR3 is CASSSGTSGGLSYNEQFF. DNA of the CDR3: TGTGCCAGCAGCTCCGGGACTAGCGGGGGACTCTCCTACAATGAGCAGTTCTTC.